The 14 T cell receptor beta chains reported below all come from one sample, sequenced in a study of blood T cell repertoires in COVID-19. Repertoires were generated with immunoSEQ multiplex PCR, while TCRdb's copy carries only in-frame clones and drops some. The table shows about 60,000 clones, with 75% to 90% occurring only once. What was sequenced was peripheral blood. Receptors originate from a man aged 25-45 years with COVID-19, enrolled during active disease.

In this sample, this clone turned up once. The chain employs TRBV11-3 and TRBJ1-3; D gene unclear. The CDR3 length is 13 residues. Germline CDR1 reads SGHNT; CDR2 reads YENEEA. V was clipped by 6 bases and J by 1 base, with 7 bases between them. The CDR3 coding sequence is TGTGCCAGCAGTTCTACTTCTGGAAACACCATATATTTT. It translates to CASSSTSGNTIYF.

The genes are TRBV28 and TRBJ2-1; D may be TRBD2 (5 bases). The CDR3 totals 11 residues. The germline CDR1 and CDR2 sequences are MDHEN and SYDVKM. The germline V and J ends were trimmed by 8 bases and 10 bases, with 12 bases remaining between them. The CDR3 coding sequence is TGTGCCAGCGGGAGTATATGGGAGCAGTTCTTC. Its translation is CASGSIWEQFF.

The CDR3 sequence: CASSLATSVKQFF. The CDR3 DNA reads as TGTGCCAGCAGCTTGGCTACTAGCGTGAAGCAGTTCTTC. This chain joins TRBV7-9 and TRBJ2-1; 7 bases line up with TRBD2. Germline CDR1 and CDR2: SEHNR and FQNEAQ (reference sequence). The junction had 7 bases not matched to a gene; V was cut back by 3 bases and J by 11 bases. CDR3 length equals 13 residues.

The chain uses TRBV19 and TRBJ1-5; TRBD1 matches at 9 bases. This CDR3 has 13 residues. The J segment lost 10 bases and the V segment lost 7 bases, leaving 8 bases of the junction unmatched. Germline CDR1 and CDR2: LNHDA and SQIVND (reference sequence). The CDR3 sequence: CASTRDRAGPQHF. The CDR3 DNA sequence: TGTGCCAGTACCCGGGACAGGGCGGGACCCCAGCATTTT.

The chain couples TRBV28 to TRBJ2-7; 7 bases are shared with TRBD2. J lost 5 bases, V lost 3 bases, and 13 bases had no gene match. Looked up from germline, CDR1 is MDHEN and CDR2 is SYDVKM. The CDR3 contains 16 residues. Here the CDR3 DNA reads TGTGCCAGCAGTTTTGCGGGAGCCTACAACATGGACGAGCAGTACTTC. It yields the protein CASSFAGAYNMDEQYF.

The chain carries TRBV27 and TRBJ2-7; 7 bases match TRBD2. This CDR3 is built from 13 residues. With V trimmed by 6 bases and J by 10 bases, 12 bases remained unmatched. Looked up from germline, CDR1 is MNHEY and CDR2 is SMNVEV (reference sequence). The CDR3 region is CASRSSAGVPQYF. The CDR3 coding sequence is TGTGCCAGCAGGTCGTCGGCGGGAGTCCCACAGTACTTC.

The sample holds one count of this clone. The genes are TRBV6-5 and TRBJ1-5; 7 bases fit TRBD1. Germline CDR1 and CDR2: MNHEY and SVGAGI. Losses at the gene ends were 5 bases for V and 4 bases for J; bases not matched to a gene: 8. The CDR3 loop spans 15 amino acids. The CDR3 DNA reads as TGTGCCAGCAGTATGCGACAGGGTGGAAATCAGCCCCAGCATTTT. Its protein product is CASSMRQGGNQPQHF.

V is TRBV7-9 and J is TRBJ1-2; D possibly corresponds to TRBD1 (6 bases). Per the germline V gene, CDR1 is SEHNR and CDR2 is FQNEAQ (reference sequence). With 0 bases removed from V and 2 bases from J, the gap between germline ends came to 13 bases. The CDR3 has 16 residues. Here the CDR3 reads CASSLASRGANYGYTF. In DNA, the CDR3 is TGTGCCAGCAGCTTAGCCTCCAGGGGTGCCAACTATGGCTACACCTTC.

Within the sample, this clone is hyperexpanded. This chain joins TRBV7-2 and TRBJ1-2, with 8 bases identical to TRBD1. Germline CDR1 is SGHTA and CDR2 is FQGNSA. V was pared by 3 bases and J by 3 bases, with 3 bases of the junction left unmatched. The CDR3 is 14 amino acids. The CDR3 DNA follows: TGTGCCAGCAGCTTGGGGACAGGAGACTATGGCTACACCTTC. Its translation: CASSLGTGDYGYTF.

This clone was seen a handful of times. The chain links TRBV7-2 to TRBJ1-1, with 9 bases lining up with TRBD1. Losses at the gene ends were 2 bases for V and 0 bases for J; bases not matched to a gene: 1. Germline loops: CDR1 SGHTA, CDR2 FQGNSA. The CDR3 spans 15 residues. DNA for the CDR3: TGTGCCAGCAGCTTACGACAGGGGGTGAACACTGAAGCTTTCTTT. Protein sequence: CASSLRQGVNTEAFF.

The chain uses TRBV9 and TRBJ2-2, with 8 bases fitting TRBD1. The ends lost 4 bases at V and 3 bases at J; junction bases unmatched: 5. Germline V lookup: CDR1 SGDLS, CDR2 YYNGEE. The CDR3 contains 15 residues. CDR3 sequence: CASSPGQGDTGELFF. CDR3 nucleotides: TGTGCCAGCAGCCCAGGACAGGGTGACACCGGGGAGCTGTTTTTT.

This clone was counted between two and nine times. The rearrangement joins TRBV18 to TRBJ1-1; maybe TRBD1 (6 bases). The CDR3 contains 14 residues. V was pared by 2 bases and J by 2 bases, with 9 bases between. CDR1 and CDR2 (germline): KGHSH, LQKENI. CDR3: CASSPTGTNTEAFF. For the CDR3, the DNA is TGTGCCAGCTCACCAACAGGGACAAACACTGAAGCTTTCTTT.

This clone was recorded only once. This CDR3 reads CASSASTGGREKLFF. As DNA, the CDR3 is TGTGCCAGCAGTGCCTCGACAGGGGGTAGGGAAAAACTGTTTTTT. The chain uses TRBV28 and TRBJ1-4, with 9 positions matching TRBD1. Germline V gives CDR1 MDHEN, CDR2 SYDVKM. The CDR3 runs to 15 residues. V lost 5 bases and J lost 8; bases outside the gene matches: 9.

The chain has TRBV13 and TRBJ2-1, with D unresolved. Germline-derived CDR1 and CDR2 are PRHDT and FYEKMQ (reference sequence). Between the trimmed V and J ends, which lost 6 bases and 8 bases, there was a span of 20 bases. The CDR3 has 15 amino acids. The CDR3 DNA reads as TGTGCCAGCAGGCCCTCAAGCGCCCTCAAGGATGAGCAGTTCTTC. This encodes CASRPSSALKDEQFF.